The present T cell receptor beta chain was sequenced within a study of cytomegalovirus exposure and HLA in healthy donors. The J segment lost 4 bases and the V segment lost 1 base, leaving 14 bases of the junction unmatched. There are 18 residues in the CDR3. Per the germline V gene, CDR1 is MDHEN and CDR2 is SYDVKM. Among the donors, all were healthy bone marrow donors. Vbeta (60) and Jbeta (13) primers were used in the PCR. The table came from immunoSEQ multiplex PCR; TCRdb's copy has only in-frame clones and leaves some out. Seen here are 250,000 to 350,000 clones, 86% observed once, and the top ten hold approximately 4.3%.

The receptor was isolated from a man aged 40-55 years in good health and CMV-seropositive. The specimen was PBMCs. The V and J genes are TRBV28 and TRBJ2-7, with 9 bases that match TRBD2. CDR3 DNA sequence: TGTGCCAGCAGTTTATCGGCCTCGGCTAGCGGGATTGGGTACGAGCAGTACTTC. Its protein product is CASSLSASASGIGYEQYF.